The 22 T cell receptor beta chains below all came from one sample that was sequenced in a study of tumor and adjacent non-tumor tissue in lung cancer (dated by TCRdb to 2016 to 2018). RNA was isolated from bulk, unsorted tissue, and RNA quality was assessed with a NanoDrop ND-1000 and an Agilent 2100. Distant non-tumor tissue taken more than 3 cm from the tumor edge was used as the normal lung sample. The library was made by multiplex PCR. The run used an Illumina HiSeq 2500. Following protocols modified from ARM-PCR, the researchers constructed TCRbeta libraries through three rounds of nested PCR with primers (Table S4). Clones were called with MiXCR by TCRdb after fastp trimmed the public reads at Q25, and only in-frame beta chains were retained. Entries that share a CDR3 protein sequence are merged under the most common genes and DNA. This sample has approximately 120,000 distinct CDR3 sequences in its table, and roughly three fifths of those were observed once. In total, the top ten clones hold under 20% of the sample.

The sequenced material came from distant non-tumor lung tissue. These receptor sequences come from a man in his 60s with non-small cell lung cancer.

In the case of this clonotype: Relative to the germline gene, one junction end is altered; a read error may explain this. The chain uses TRBV12-3 or TRBV12-4 and TRBJ1-2, with D perhaps TRBD1 (5 bases). CDR3 length equals 16 residues. The CDR3 region is CTSSPPGGVRVYGYTF. CDR3 sequence (DNA): TGTACCAGCAGTCCCCCTGGGGGGGTTCGTGTATATGGCTACACCTTC.

This clonotype was counted many times. V usage is TRBV6-6 and J usage is TRBJ2-7; TRBD1 matches at 7 bases. The germline V gene has CDR1 MNHNY and CDR2 SVGAGI (reference sequence). Germline trimming cut 5 bases from V and 9 bases from J; bases unmatched to any gene: 13. The CDR3 spans 14 residues. As DNA, the CDR3 is TGTGCCAGCAGTCCCGGGACAGCGAAGGCATGGCAGTACTTC. As protein: CASSPGTAKAWQYF.

This clonotype was recorded many times. The J gene is TRBJ2-3, the V gene TRBV25-1, with TRBD1 matching over 7 bases. J was trimmed by 4 bases and V by 4 bases; bases with no gene match: 5. Germline-derived CDR1 and CDR2 are MGHDK and SYGVNS. The CDR3 consists of 14 residues. This CDR3 is CASSAPTGPDTQYF. Here the CDR3 DNA reads TGTGCCAGCAGTGCCCCGACAGGGCCAGATACGCAGTATTTT.

The chain has TRBV5-5 and TRBJ1-5; D unclear. CDR1 SGHKS and CDR2 YYEKEE come from the germline V gene (reference sequence). The CDR3 covers 17 residues. Trimming shortened V by 8 bases and J by 5 bases, and 26 bases separated the two germline ends. The CDR3 reads CASSDYSSSLGDQPQHF. The CDR3 DNA sequence: TGTGCCAGTAGCGATTATTCTTCGTCCCTTGGTGATCAGCCCCAGCATTTT.

This clonotype was found a few times. The chain uses TRBV5-4 and TRBJ2-5; maybe TRBD1 (5 bases). Per germline, CDR1 SGHNT and CDR2 YYREEE (reference sequence). The length of the CDR3 is 13 residues. V was cut by 1 base and J by 4 bases, with 8 bases left in between. CDR3 sequence (DNA): TGTGCCAGCAGCTTGTCAGGGTCAGAGACCCAGTACTTC. Amino acid sequence: CASSLSGSETQYF.

The sample holds many counts of this clonotype. The chain joins TRBV7-9 to TRBJ2-2; D assignment may be TRBD1 or TRBD2 (5 bases each). Germline CDR1 and CDR2: SEHNR and FQNEAQ (reference sequence). This CDR3 is 13 amino acids long. V was cut by 8 bases and J by 6 bases, with 13 bases left in between. The CDR3 DNA is TGTGCCAGCCCCGGGACGGCGGCCGGGGAGCTGTTTTTT. Its protein is CASPGTAAGELFF. Using reference TRBV7-9 and TRBJ2-2 for the parts outside the CDR3, the full variable domain is DTGVSQNPRHKITKRGQNVTFRCDPISEHNRLYWYRQTLGQGPEFLTYFQNEAQLEKSRLLSDRFSAERPKGSFSTLEIQRTEQGDSAMYLCASPGTAAGELFFGEGSRLTVL.

Points on this clonotype: It is likely a read error, because the conserved phenylalanine at the end of the CDR3 is missing. This chain uses TRBV11-1 with TRBJ2-7; a possible D gene is TRBD2 (5 bases). The CDR3 runs to 13 residues. Germline V gene sequence: CDR1 SGHAT, CDR2 FQDESV (reference sequence). The CDR3 loop is CASSLGLFGEQYL. The CDR3 nucleotides read TGTGCCAGCAGTTTAGGACTCTTTGGCGAGCAGTACTTA.

About this clonotype itself: A junction boundary mismatches the germline segment, possibly from a read error. V and J are TRBV12-3 or TRBV12-4 and TRBJ2-2, with a tentative D call TRBD2 (5 bases). The CDR3 length is 15 residues. The chain's CDR3 is CASSLDFGVPEELFF. The DNA of the CDR3 is TGTGCCAGCAGTTTAGATTTCGGGGTTCCCGAGGAGTTGTTTTTT.

Details on this clonotype: The final CDR3 position lacks the conserved phenylalanine or tryptophan, pointing to a likely read error. The chain uses TRBV11-2 and TRBJ2-3; 9 positions match TRBD2. The CDR3 loop spans 15 amino acids. Germline V gives CDR1 SGHAT, CDR2 FQNNGV. The J segment lost 4 bases and the V segment lost 5 bases, leaving 7 bases of the junction unmatched. This CDR3 is CASSIVAGDPDTQYS. The DNA of the CDR3 is TGTGCCAGCAGCATAGTAGCGGGGGACCCAGATACGCAGTATTCT.

About this clonotype: Just one base apart from a much larger clone, this may be a read error. The rearrangement links TRBV5-6 to TRBJ2-1; tentative D call: TRBD2 (6 bases). The CDR3 contains 15 residues. Germline V gene sequence: CDR1 SGHDT, CDR2 YYEEEE. CDR3 loop: CASSLVILADNKQFF. The CDR3 DNA is TGTGCCAGCAGCTTGGTGATACTAGCAGACAATAAGCAGTTCTTC.

This clonotype was seen a single time. The chain uses TRBV27 and TRBJ2-7, with a tentative D call TRBD1 (5 bases). CDR3 length equals 14 residues. Trimming shortened V by 5 bases and J by 0 bases, and 11 bases separated the two germline ends. The germline V gene encodes CDR1 MNHEY and CDR2 SMNVEV (reference sequence). CDR3 residues: CASSPARDSYEQYF. The CDR3 nucleotides read TGTGCCAGCAGTCCGGCCAGGGACTCCTACGAGCAGTACTTC.

In the case of this clonotype: The junction departs from the called germline gene at one end, perhaps through a read error. V usage is TRBV5-1 and J usage is TRBJ2-5; 11 nucleotides line up with TRBD2. From germline, CDR1 is SGHRS and CDR2 YFSETQ. There are 15 residues in the CDR3. The CDR3 spells CASSSGTSGQETKYF. The CDR3 DNA reads as TGCGCCAGCAGCTCCGGGACTAGCGGTCAAGAGACCAAGTACTTC.

For this clonotype: Its ends do not fully match the called genes, so a read error is possible. The chain joins TRBV29-1 to TRBJ2-1; 10 bases agree with TRBD1. CDR1 is SQVTM and CDR2 is ANQGSEA in the germline V gene. The CDR3 is 15 residues long. The DNA for the CDR3 is TGCAACGTTGGACAGGGGGGGACCTCCTACAATGAGCAATTCTTC. Translating gives CNVGQGGTSYNEQFF.

About this clonotype: Because the CDR3 is missing its conserved closing phenylalanine or tryptophan, this is likely a read error. The chain joins TRBV11-1 to TRBJ2-1; 7 bases align to TRBD2. This CDR3 has 18 amino acids. From germline, CDR1 is SGHAT and CDR2 FQDESV (reference sequence). Losses at the gene ends were 5 bases for V and 12 bases for J; bases not matched to a gene: 25. For the CDR3, the DNA is TGTGCCAGCAGCAAACATTGGACTAGTAGACCGATCTTTAGTGGGCAGTTCTTA. Translating gives CASSKHWTSRPIFSGQFL.

As for this clonotype: Its ends do not fully match the called genes, so a read error is possible. V and J are TRBV20-1 and TRBJ2-1; D gene unclear. Germline lookup yields CDR1 DFQATT and CDR2 SNEGSKA (reference sequence). The CDR3 sequence is 13 residues long. CDR3 sequence reads: CNARVPSHNEQFF. CDR3 DNA: TGCAATGCTAGAGTCCCCTCTCACAATGAGCAGTTCTTC.

About this clonotype: It may be a read error: a sequence one base away is much more abundant. The chain has TRBV5-6 and TRBJ2-1, with unresolved D. CDR3 length: 16 residues. Trimming took 0 bases from V and 3 from J, leaving 13 bases between them. From germline, CDR1 is SGHDT and CDR2 YYEEEE. In nucleotides, the CDR3 is TGTGCCAGCAGCTTGGACAGCCCGCTTCACTACAATGAGCAGTTCTTC. It is translated as CASSLDSPLHYNEQFF.

Concerning this clonotype itself: A much more abundant neighbour one base away suggests this may be a read error. V and J are TRBV5-4 and TRBJ2-1; the D is unclear. This CDR3 has 11 amino acids. Germline CDR1 is SGHNT and CDR2 is YYREEE (reference sequence). The CDR3 here is CAGSNNNEQFF. CDR3 in DNA: TGTGCCGGCAGCAATAACAATGAGCAGTTCTTC.

Comment on this clonotype: Because it lacks the conserved phenylalanine or tryptophan at the end, this CDR3 is likely a read error. Because the CDR3's place on the DNA is in doubt, the DNA is left out and the CDR3 is given as listed by TCRdb. This chain links TRBV6-5 with TRBJ1-2. The CDR3 is 16 amino acids long, termini counted. Germline CDR1 MNHEY, CDR2 SVGAGI. The CDR3 loop is CANSYSKRAGAHGYAL.

CDR3 in amino acids: CANRRAGGSSYEQYF. In DNA, the CDR3 is TGTGCCAATAGGAGAGCTGGCGGGAGCTCCTACGAGCAGTACTTC. V gene TRBV11-3 combines with J gene TRBJ2-7; 7 bases are a match to TRBD2. The trim removed 10 bases at V and 0 bases at J, leaving 12 bases unmatched. The CDR3 loop spans 15 amino acids. Looked up from germline, CDR1 is SGHNT and CDR2 is YENEEA. The full variable domain, completed using reference TRBV11-3 and TRBJ2-7, is EAGVVQSPRYKIIEKKQPVAFWCNPISGHNTLYWYLQNLGQGPELLIRYENEEAVDDSQLPKDRFSAERLKGVDSTLKIQPAELGDSAVYLCANRRAGGSSYEQYFGPGTRLTVT.

As concerns this clonotype: At one end the junction does not follow the germline gene, possibly because of a read error. This chain connects TRBV5-1 to TRBJ1-2; unclear D gene. CDR1 SGHRS and CDR2 YFSETQ come from the germline V gene. The CDR3 length is 11 residues. The chain's CDR3 is CASTNGYGHTF. The CDR3 coding sequence is TGCGCCAGCACAAACGGTTATGGCCACACCTTC. The variable domain in full, with the rest retrieved from reference TRBV5-1 and TRBJ1-2, is KAGVTQTPRYLIKTRGQQVTLSCSPISGHRSVSWYQQTPGQGLQFLFEYFSETQRNKGNFPGRFSGRQFSNSRSEMNVSTLELGDSALYLCASTNGYGHTFGSGTRLTVV.

The sample holds many counts of this clonotype. The J gene is TRBJ1-6, the V gene TRBV28, with D hard to call. The germline V and J ends were trimmed by 3 bases and 10 bases, with 7 bases remaining between them. CDR1 and CDR2 from the germline V gene are MDHEN and SYDVKM. The CDR3 loop spans 12 amino acids. CDR3 DNA sequence: TGTGCCAGCAGTTTCTCCGAGTCACCCCTCCACTTT. This translates into CASSFSESPLHF.

The V call is TRBV29-1, the J call TRBJ2-7; D is ambiguous. Trimming cost V 1 base and J 4 bases, with 11 bases left between them. The CDR3 runs 13 residues. Germline CDR1 and CDR2: SQVTM and ANQGSEA. The CDR3 loop reads CSVEVGEVYEQYF. CDR3 sequence (DNA): TGCAGCGTTGAAGTTGGCGAAGTATACGAGCAGTACTTC.